The 4 T cell receptor beta chains below all came from one sample that was sequenced in a study of identical twins. TCRdb reprocessed the 5' RACE reads with MiXCR, giving one entry per CDR3 protein. Of some 500,000 distinct CDR3 sequences listed, 14% are singletons. These same data were also listed under a study on yellow fever vaccine responses in identical twins.

The sequencing sample was made of CD4+ T cells sorted from blood. The receptors shown here come from a woman younger than 35 in good health.

The chain uses TRBV15 and TRBJ1-2, with D perhaps TRBD1 (6 bases). CDR1 is LNHNV and CDR2 is YYDKDF in the germline V gene (reference sequence). The CDR3 extends over 12 amino acids. V gave up 0 bases and J gave up 8 bases, with 7 bases separating them. The CDR3 bases are TGTGCCACCAGCAGAGATGGGACAGGCTACACCTTC. Translating gives CATSRDGTGYTF.

This chain joins TRBV6-2 or TRBV6-3 and TRBJ2-1; 9 bases are shared with TRBD1. The V and J ends lost 5 bases and 9 bases, in that order; junction bases with no gene match: 11. This CDR3 comprises 15 residues. Germline V CDR1 and CDR2: MNHEY, SVGEGT. The CDR3 sequence: CASSGSGQGGGEQFF. The CDR3 coding sequence is TGTGCCAGCAGTGGGTCGGGACAGGGTGGAGGTGAGCAGTTCTTC.

This clonotype occurred once. The chain carries TRBV28 and TRBJ2-3; 14 bases match TRBD2. CDR3 length: 16 residues. With V trimmed by 6 bases and J by 10 bases, 12 bases remained unmatched. Per germline, CDR1 MDHEN and CDR2 SYDVKM. The CDR3 sequence: CASRGLAGGPGYAQYF. For the CDR3, the DNA is TGTGCCAGCAGAGGACTAGCGGGAGGCCCCGGGTATGCGCAGTATTTT.

The CDR3 DNA is TGCAGTGCTACACTGACTAGCGGGAGTGGGAATGAGCAGTTCTTC. Translating it yields CSATLTSGSGNEQFF. The chain joins TRBV20-1 to TRBJ2-1; 12 bases fit TRBD2. From germline, CDR1 is DFQATT and CDR2 SNEGSKA (reference sequence). The junction had 8 bases not matched to a gene; V was cut back by 4 bases and J by 7 bases. CDR3 length: 15 amino acids.